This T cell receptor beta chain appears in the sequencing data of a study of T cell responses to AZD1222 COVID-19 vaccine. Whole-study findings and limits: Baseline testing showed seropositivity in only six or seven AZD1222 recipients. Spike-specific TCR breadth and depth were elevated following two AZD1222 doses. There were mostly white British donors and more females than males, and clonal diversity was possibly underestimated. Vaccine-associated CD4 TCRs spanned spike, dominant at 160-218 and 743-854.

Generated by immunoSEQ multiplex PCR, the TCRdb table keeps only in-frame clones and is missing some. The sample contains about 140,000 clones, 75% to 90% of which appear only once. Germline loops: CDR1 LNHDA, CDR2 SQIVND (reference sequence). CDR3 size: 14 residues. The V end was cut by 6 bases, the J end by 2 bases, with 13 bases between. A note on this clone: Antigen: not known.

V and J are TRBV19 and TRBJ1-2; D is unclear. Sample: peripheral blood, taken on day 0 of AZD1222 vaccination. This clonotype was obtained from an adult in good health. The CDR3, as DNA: TGTGCCAGTAGAATCCTGGGTCCCAACTATGGCTACACCTTC. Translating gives CASRILGPNYGYTF.